One and the same sample provided the 8 T cell receptor beta chains below, sequenced in a study of T cell changes during pregnancy in multiple sclerosis. TCRdb keeps only in-frame clones here, not all; method: immunoSEQ multiplex PCR. The sample holds around 77,000 clones, roughly 91% seen once. The source was peripheral blood, collected in the third trimester of pregnancy. The receptor source for this set is a female donor in good health, enrolled as a control in a pregnancy study.

The chain links TRBV6-5 to TRBJ1-2, with 7 bases lining up with TRBD1. Per the germline V gene, CDR1 is MNHEY and CDR2 is SVGAGI. V lost 2 bases to trimming and J lost 6 bases; unmatched junction nucleotides: 9. The CDR3 loop spans 15 amino acids. CDR3 loop: CASSYRGQWGNGYTF. In nucleotides, the CDR3 is TGTGCCAGCAGTTACCGGGGACAGTGGGGGAATGGCTACACCTTC.

V usage is TRBV6-5 and J usage is TRBJ1-2; TRBD1 matches at 7 bases. CDR3 length: 13 amino acids. The J segment lost 5 bases and the V segment lost 6 bases, leaving 6 bases of the junction unmatched. Germline V gives CDR1 MNHEY, CDR2 SVGAGI. CDR3 nucleotide sequence: TGTGCCAGCAGACGAAAACAGGGGTATGGCTACACCTTC. It codes for CASRRKQGYGYTF.

This chain uses TRBV28 with TRBJ2-5; TRBD2 is a possible D gene (5 bases). CDR3 length: 16 amino acids. Germline-derived CDR1 and CDR2 are MDHEN and SYDVKM. Between the trimmed V and J ends, which lost 6 bases and 7 bases, there was a span of 24 bases. The CDR3 DNA follows: TGTGCCAGCAGCCAACCTCCTACTAGTCTGGACCCGACCCAGTACTTC. As protein: CASSQPPTSLDPTQYF.

The J gene is TRBJ1-4, the V gene TRBV18, with unresolved D. CDR3 length: 14 residues. Trimming stripped 1 base from V and 3 bases from J, with 6 bases between. Germline V gene sequence: CDR1 KGHSH, CDR2 LQKENI. The CDR3 DNA follows: TGTGCCAGCTCACCACAGCCTGCTAATGAAAAACTGTTTTTT. This codes for CASSPQPANEKLFF.

The gene calls are TRBV2 and TRBJ2-1; 13 nucleotides agree with TRBD2. The CDR3 is 14 residues long. The V gene's germline CDR1 is SNHLY and CDR2 FYNNEI. After removal of 2 bases from V and 12 bases from J, the junction contained 4 bases not matched to a gene. The CDR3 sequence: CASSESTSGRTQFF. The CDR3 DNA follows: TGTGCCAGCAGTGAATCGACTAGCGGGAGGACGCAGTTCTTC.

The chain combines TRBV7-9 with TRBJ1-4; TRBD1 is a possible D gene (6 bases). The germline V and J ends were trimmed by 8 bases and 5 bases, with 12 bases remaining between them. Germline values: CDR1 SEHNR, CDR2 FQNEAQ (reference sequence). CDR3 length equals 13 residues. CDR3 region: CASAEGGNEKLFF. The CDR3 DNA sequence: TGTGCCAGCGCTGAGGGGGGGAATGAAAAACTGTTTTTT.

V gene TRBV18 combines with J gene TRBJ1-1; TRBD1 is a possible D gene (6 bases). This CDR3 is 17 amino acids long. Germline CDR1 reads KGHSH; CDR2 reads LQKENI. V was cut by 6 bases and J by 0 bases, with 20 bases left in between. The CDR3 nucleotides read TGTGCCAGCTCGCCCACACCCCGGGACACCCTGAACACTGAAGCTTTCTTT. Translating it yields CASSPTPRDTLNTEAFF.

This chain uses TRBV4-3 with TRBJ2-3, with D unclear. The germline V gene has CDR1 LGHNA and CDR2 YSLEER. The CDR3 consists of 16 residues. Trimming stripped 0 bases from V and 5 bases from J, with 15 bases between. CDR3 in DNA: TGCGCCAGCAGCCAAGATTCTGCGCAGGAAGTAGATACGCAGTATTTT. The encoded protein is CASSQDSAQEVDTQYF.